This T cell receptor (beta chain) is from a study of PD-1 blockade in classical Hodgkin lymphoma. Study findings and constraints: There was a significant rise in CD4+ TCR diversity by C4D1, with no such rise for CD8+. Baseline diversity in complete responders resembled that of newly diagnosed patients. Nothing has yet pinned down what causes the repertoire differences, possibly disease activity or prior therapy. Baseline TCR diversity was reportedly lower in newly diagnosed patients than in healthy donors. It was reported as lower still in relapsed/refractory patients.

Germline CDR1 and CDR2: WNHNN and SYGVQD (reference sequence). The CDR3 has 14 amino acids. Trimming pared 0 bases from V and 6 bases from J, leaving 8 bases between. The data were produced by immunoSEQ multiplex PCR, yet TCRdb's version contains in-frame clones alone and is incomplete. The table has tens of thousands of clones, 77% seen once. Documented time point: cycle 4 day 1 (C4D1), after 6 weeks of nivolumab. There was relapse after autologous stem cell transplantation in every patient, and there was variation in brentuximab vedotin exposure. This clone was seen only once. The antigen is undetermined.

The receptor comes from a human donor with classical Hodgkin lymphoma. The chain couples TRBV10-1 to TRBJ2-2; D not certain. Here the sequenced sample was peripheral blood mononuclear cells (PBMCs), taken before the fourth cycle of nivolumab. The CDR3 here is CASSESMDPGELFF. The CDR3 DNA reads as TGCGCCAGCAGTGAGTCGATGGACCCCGGGGAGCTGTTTTTT.